This TCR beta chain was sequenced during a study of patients and donors after allogeneic stem cell transplantation. TCRdb re-derived calls from the RT-PCR reads in MiXCR, one entry per CDR3 protein. The sample has around 160,000 distinct CDR3 sequences; 30% are singletons. V was trimmed by 5 bases and J by 3 bases, leaving 12 bases between them. The CDR3 length is 14 residues. Germline lookup yields CDR1 LNHDA and CDR2 SQIVND (reference sequence). This receptor was taken from a human donor who was either an allogeneic HSCT recipient or a stem cell or donor lymphocyte infusion donor (not recorded which). It is not recorded whose cells these are; they may come from a transplant donor. This chain joins TRBV19 and TRBJ2-3; D perhaps matches TRBD1 (5 bases). Sequenced: blood, either unsorted or a sorted T cell fraction (not recorded which). The CDR3 loop reads CASSPRQGTDTQYF. The CDR3 DNA is TGTGCCAGTAGTCCCCGGCAGGGAACAGATACGCAGTATTTT.